Listed below are T cell receptor beta chains from one sample, sequenced in a study of early T cells in non-severe SARS-CoV-2 infection. TCRdb reanalysed the 5' RACE reads using MiXCR and keeps one entry per CDR3 protein. Of approximately 64,000 distinct CDR3 sequences listed, over 20% are singletons. The sample consisted of whole blood, taken at baseline. The receptors here all came from an adult who was a healthcare worker with PCR-confirmed SARS-CoV-2 infection or an uninfected control (not recorded which). Each CDR3 is given with its conserved first and last residue. The D gene is left open where the match is weak. Not every row has a clone size; where given, it reads once, few, many or a size class.

TRBJ2-2	NA	TRBV6-5	14	few	TGTGCCAGCAGACCGGGACCAAACACCGGGGAGCTGTTTTTT	CASRPGPNTGELFF
TRBJ2-3	NA	TRBV7-9	14	NA	TGTGCCAGCAGCTCCGTCCCCAGCACAGATACGCAGTATTTT	CASSSVPSTDTQYF
TRBJ2-3	NA	TRBV7-3	14	NA	TGTGCCAGCAGCCATCGGGGGGCTAGAGATACGCAGTATTTT	CASSHRGARDTQYF
TRBJ2-2	NA	TRBV2	15	many	TGTGCCAGCAGTGGCGACGGGGGAGGCGCTGGGGAGCTGTTTTTT	CASSGDGGGAGELFF
TRBJ1-1	NA	TRBV5-1	15	NA	TGCGCCAGCAGCTTGGTTGGGGACATGAACACTGAAGCTTTCTTT	CASSLVGDMNTEAFF
TRBJ1-5	NA	TRBV12-3/TRBV12-4	16	NA	TGTGCCAGCAGTTTCTCCGGGACCAAGGTTGGGCAGCCCCAGCATTTT	CASSFSGTKVGQPQHF
TRBJ2-3	TRBD2	TRBV7-9	16	NA	TGTGCCAGCAGCCCACCGGGACTAGCGGGGGCAGATACGCAGTATTTT	CASSPPGLAGADTQYF
TRBJ2-5	NA	TRBV10-3	13	few	TGTGCCGTACAGACCCTGCTTGGAGAGACCCAGTACTTC	CAVQTLLGETQYF
TRBJ1-4	NA	TRBV20-1	15	few	TGCAGTGCTAGAGATGGGGGTACCCTGGAAGAAAAACTGTTTTTT	CSARDGGTLEEKLFF
TRBJ2-7	NA	TRBV6-5	16	many	TGTGCCAGCAGTTACTCGATCATAGGGACCTCCTACGAGCAGTACTTC	CASSYSIIGTSYEQYF
TRBJ1-2	NA	TRBV4-1	16	NA	TGCGCCAGCAGCCAAGAACCAGGGCAACAGGGCTATGGCTACACCTTC	CASSQEPGQQGYGYTF
TRBJ2-3	NA	TRBV5-1	15	NA	TGCGCCAGCAGCTTGGATTCGGGGGCCGAAGATACGCAGTATTTT	CASSLDSGAEDTQYF
TRBJ1-1	NA	TRBV3-1	14	NA	TGTGCCAGCAGCCATACGGCAGGGAACACTGAAGCTTTCTTT	CASSHTAGNTEAFF
TRBJ2-1	NA	TRBV2	11	NA	TGTGCCAGCAGAGGTTACAATGAGCAGTTCTTC	CASRGYNEQFF